Below are 23 T cell receptor beta chains sequenced from a single sample in a study of blood T cell repertoires in COVID-19. TCRdb keeps only in-frame clones here, not all; method: immunoSEQ multiplex PCR. The repertoire holds 150,000 to 200,000 clones, with approximately 92% as singletons. The material sequenced was peripheral blood. These receptors were collected from a woman aged 45-65 years with acute or convalescent COVID-19.

This clone was seen only once. This chain connects TRBV19 to TRBJ1-2; D call uncertain. CDR3 length: 14 amino acids. Germline V gene data show CDR1 as LNHDA and CDR2 as SQIVND (reference sequence). Trimming took 9 bases from V and 7 from J, leaving 21 bases between them. Here the CDR3 reads CASERAPGNGGYTF. The CDR3 coding sequence is TGTGCCAGCGAGAGGGCTCCGGGGAACGGTGGCTACACCTTC.

The V gene is TRBV6-4, the J gene TRBJ1-2; the D gene is possibly TRBD1 (6 bases). V lost 6 bases to trimming and J lost 5 bases, with 13 bases between them. The CDR3 sequence is 13 residues long. In germline, CDR1 is MRHNA, CDR2 SNTAGT. The CDR3 DNA sequence: TGTGCCAGCAGCCCGCAGGGGAATTATGGCTACACCTTC. Translated: CASSPQGNYGYTF.

The chain carries TRBV3-1 (or the pseudogene TRBV3-2) and TRBJ1-2; the D gene is possibly TRBD1 (5 bases). Trimming shortened V by 1 base and J by 8 bases, and 14 bases separated the two germline ends. Looked up from germline, CDR1 is LGHDT and CDR2 is YNNKEL (reference sequence). The CDR3 is 14 residues long. The CDR3 DNA reads TGTGCCAGCAGCCAAGTTTCAGGGACTGGAGGCTACACCTTC. It specifies CASSQVSGTGGYTF.

The V and J genes are TRBV4-1 and TRBJ2-7, with TRBD1 as a possible D gene (5 bases). CDR3 length: 14 residues. Germline assignment: CDR1 MGHRA and CDR2 YSYEKL. V shed 1 base and J shed 3 bases, with 10 bases lying between them. The CDR3 reads CASSQGERGYEQYF. The CDR3 nucleotides are TGCGCCAGCAGCCAAGGTGAAAGGGGCTACGAGCAGTACTTC.

The V and J genes are TRBV30 and TRBJ1-2; tentative D call: TRBD1 (5 bases). Trimming removed 0 bases from V and 1 base from J, with 12 bases in between. Germline CDR1 and CDR2: GTSNPN and SVGIG (reference sequence). The CDR3 length is 15 residues. The CDR3 DNA is TGTGCCTGGAGTGTAACAGGCTCATTTAACTATGGCTACACCTTC. Protein sequence: CAWSVTGSFNYGYTF. Full variable domain (rest looked up from reference TRBV30 and TRBJ1-2): SQTIHQWPATLVQPVGSPLSLECTVEGTSNPNLYWYRQAAGRGLQLLFYSVGIGQISSEVPQNLSASRPQDRQFILSSKKLLLSDSGFYLCAWSVTGSFNYGYTFGSGTRLTVV.

V is TRBV7-9 and J is TRBJ2-2, with D maybe TRBD2 (5 bases). V was shortened by 4 bases and J by 8 bases, with 11 bases between the two germline ends. The CDR3 extends over 13 amino acids. Germline CDR1 SEHNR, CDR2 FQNEAQ (reference sequence). The CDR3 region has the DNA TGTGCCAGCAGCTCGCGTCCGGGAGGGGAGCTGTTTTTT. Its translation: CASSSRPGGELFF.

V and J are TRBV11-2 and TRBJ2-7; weak D call: TRBD2 (5 bases). Per germline, CDR1 SGHAT and CDR2 FQNNGV. V lost 4 bases and J lost 6, with 13 bases in between. The CDR3 covers 13 residues. CDR3 loop: CASSWGEVGEQYF. The CDR3 bases are TGTGCCAGCAGCTGGGGAGAGGTGGGCGAGCAGTACTTC.

This chain links TRBV24-1 with TRBJ1-4; the D gene is possibly TRBD1 (5 bases). This CDR3 spans 15 amino acids. The germline V and J ends were trimmed by 3 bases and 4 bases, with 11 bases remaining between them. CDR1 KGHDR and CDR2 SFDVKD come from the germline V gene. The CDR3 nucleotides read TGTGCCACCAGTGATCCGACAGTAGGTAATGAAAAACTGTTTTTT. Its protein is CATSDPTVGNEKLFF.

The gene calls are TRBV3-1 (or the pseudogene TRBV3-2) and TRBJ2-7; maybe TRBD2 (5 bases). CDR3 length: 13 residues. V shed 0 bases and J shed 9 bases, with 12 bases lying between them. Looked up from germline, CDR1 is LGHDT and CDR2 is YNNKEL (reference sequence). CDR3 sequence reads: CASSQETTSGQYF. The CDR3 DNA is TGTGCCAGCAGCCAAGAGACTACCTCTGGGCAGTACTTC.

This clone was recorded once. This chain connects TRBV18 to TRBJ1-1; no firm D call. Germline V CDR1 and CDR2: KGHSH, LQKENI. The V gene lost 6 bases and the J gene lost 3 bases, with 11 bases spanning the gap. This CDR3 comprises 13 residues. The CDR3 loop reads CASSTTGDTEAFF. CDR3 sequence (DNA): TGTGCCAGCTCCACCACGGGTGACACTGAAGCTTTCTTT.

This chain joins TRBV7-9 and TRBJ2-7, with no clear D. Trimming removed 5 bases at V and 5 bases at J, with 19 bases between. This CDR3 is 15 amino acids long. In germline, CDR1 is SEHNR, CDR2 FQNEAQ (reference sequence). The CDR3 reads CASSNLKISPHEQYF. DNA of the CDR3: TGTGCCAGCAGCAACTTAAAGATTTCACCCCACGAGCAGTACTTC. The complete variable domain, with remaining parts taken from reference TRBV7-9 and TRBJ2-7, reads DTGVSQNPRHKITKRGQNVTFRCDPISEHNRLYWYRQTLGQGPEFLTYFQNEAQLEKSRLLSDRFSAERPKGSFSTLEIQRTEQGDSAMYLCASSNLKISPHEQYFGPGTRLTVT.

This clone occurred a few times. The chain employs TRBV18 and TRBJ1-5; D is perhaps TRBD1 (6 bases). Deletions cut 2 bases from V and 3 bases from J, with 11 bases between. Germline V lookup: CDR1 KGHSH, CDR2 LQKENI. The CDR3 has 15 amino acids. This CDR3 is CASSPSRGVNQPQHF. DNA for the CDR3: TGTGCCAGCTCACCAAGCAGGGGCGTCAATCAGCCCCAGCATTTT.

The chain has TRBV19 and TRBJ2-1; 7 bases align to TRBD2. Germline assignment: CDR1 LNHDA and CDR2 SQIVND (reference sequence). The CDR3 loop spans 13 amino acids. V was pared by 3 bases and J by 10 bases, with 6 bases of the junction left unmatched. The CDR3 reads CASSMFRGGEQFF. CDR3 in DNA: TGTGCCAGTAGTATGTTTCGGGGAGGGGAGCAGTTCTTC.

This chain connects TRBV6-8 to TRBJ1-1; 12 positions agree with TRBD1. Germline V gives CDR1 MNHGY, CDR2 SAAAGT. This CDR3 contains 17 residues. The J segment lost 1 base and the V segment lost 5 bases, leaving 8 bases of the junction unmatched. The CDR3 sequence: CASSGPGQGASNTEAFF. CDR3 nucleotide sequence: TGTGCCAGCAGTGGGCCGGGACAGGGGGCCTCGAACACTGAAGCTTTCTTT.

The chain is built from TRBV3-1 (or the pseudogene TRBV3-2) and TRBJ2-1; 7 bases match TRBD2. Germline values: CDR1 LGHDT, CDR2 YNNKEL (reference sequence). Trimming removed 4 bases from V and 1 base from J; junction bases left unmatched: 10. The CDR3 covers 17 residues. The CDR3 reads CASSPRGLGGSYNEQFF. CDR3 DNA: TGTGCCAGCAGCCCAAGGGGTTTGGGGGGGTCCTACAATGAGCAGTTCTTC.

This rearrangement joins TRBV30 to TRBJ1-6; TRBD1 matches at 8 bases. CDR1 and CDR2 from the germline V gene are GTSNPN and SVGIG (reference sequence). V shed 3 bases and J 9 bases; nucleotides not matched to a gene: 4. The CDR3 contains 13 residues. CDR3 coding DNA: TGTGCCTGGAGGGACAGGGTTGGTTCACCCCTCCACTTT. Its translation is CAWRDRVGSPLHF.

The rearrangement joins TRBV2 to TRBJ1-2; D is unresolved. The CDR3 covers 11 residues. Trimming removed 8 bases from V and 8 bases from J, with 12 bases in between. Germline V gene data show CDR1 as SNHLY and CDR2 as FYNNEI. CDR3 residues: CASLGPFGYTF. As DNA, the CDR3 is TGTGCCAGCCTGGGCCCGTTCGGCTACACCTTC. Full variable domain (rest looked up from reference TRBV2 and TRBJ1-2): EPEVTQTPSHQVTQMGQEVILRCVPISNHLYFYWYRQILGQKVEFLVSFYNNEISEKSEIFDDQFSVERPDGSNFTLKIRSTKLEDSAMYFCASLGPFGYTFGSGTRLTVV.

The chain links TRBV30 to TRBJ2-1; D may be TRBD1 (5 bases). This CDR3 is built from 11 residues. Germline-derived CDR1 and CDR2 are GTSNPN and SVGIG (reference sequence). The V end was cut by 4 bases, the J end by 6 bases, with 7 bases between. The CDR3 DNA follows: TGTGCCTGGACACAGGCCAATGAGCAGTTCTTC. Its translation is CAWTQANEQFF.

The chain recombines TRBV6-6 with TRBJ1-5; D gene unclear. V was pared by 11 bases and J by 0 bases, with 14 bases between. This CDR3 contains 14 residues. In germline, CDR1 is MNHNY, CDR2 SVGAGI (reference sequence). The DNA of the CDR3 is TGTGCCTCCGAGCAAGTGAATAGCAATCAGCCCCAGCATTTT. Its protein is CASEQVNSNQPQHF.

CDR3 in amino acids: CASSLGLAGGKETQYF. CDR3 bases: TGTGCCAGCTCACTCGGACTAGCGGGGGGTAAAGAGACCCAGTACTTC. This chain links TRBV18 with TRBJ2-5, with 14 bases lining up with TRBD2. Germline V gives CDR1 KGHSH, CDR2 LQKENI. V lost 4 bases and J lost 3; bases outside the gene matches: 4. The length of the CDR3 is 16 residues.

The chain uses TRBV7-2 and TRBJ2-5; 12 bases are shared with TRBD2. The CDR3 is 18 residues long. Per germline, CDR1 SGHTA and CDR2 FQGNSA. The ends lost 6 bases at V and 4 bases at J; junction bases unmatched: 15. CDR3 coding DNA: TGTGCCAGCAGTTCCAGGCCGGCAGGGGGACTAGCGGGAGAGACCCAGTACTTC. It is translated as CASSSRPAGGLAGETQYF.

V gene TRBV2 combines with J gene TRBJ2-5; 7 nucleotides align to TRBD1. V lost 1 base to trimming and J lost 4 bases; unmatched junction nucleotides: 12. This CDR3 region has 17 residues. The germline CDR1 and CDR2 sequences are SNHLY and FYNNEI. CDR3: CASSEELKTGHRETQYF. The CDR3 nucleotides are TGTGCCAGCAGTGAAGAGTTAAAGACAGGGCATCGAGAGACCCAGTACTTC.

On this clone itself: Compared with germline, one end of the junction differs, possibly owing to a read error. The CDR3 region is CASSPYRGSNQPQHF. The CDR3 region has the DNA TGTGCTAGCAGCCCATACAGGGGTAGCAATCAGCCCCAGCATTTT. The chain joins TRBV7-7 to TRBJ1-5; 7 bases are a match to TRBD1. The germline gives CDR1 SSHAT, CDR2 FNYEAQ (reference sequence). The CDR3 extends over 15 amino acids.